This TCR beta chain was documented in a study of shared clonotypes between healthy human individuals. The CDR3 runs 16 residues. The ends were cut back, 2 bases at V and 4 bases at J, with 15 bases in the middle. CDR1 is SGDLS and CDR2 is YYNGEE in the germline V gene. TCRdb's table, derived via immunoSEQ multiplex PCR, lists solely in-frame clones and lacks some. The data hold 1,500,000 or so clones, with roughly 96% observed a single time. V and J are TRBV9 and TRBJ2-2, with D uncertain. The sequence was collected from a man aged 30-40 years in good health. The sequencing input was naive CD4+ T cells sorted from blood. As for subset: CD45RA+ positively selected. The DNA of the CDR3 is TGTGCCAGCAGCGTTGGAGTAGCCTTGAGCACCGGGGAGCTGTTTTTT. Its protein is CASSVGVALSTGELFF.